This record concerns one T cell receptor (beta chain) sequence. This record comes from a study of shared clonotypes between healthy human individuals. In germline, CDR1 is MNHEY, CDR2 SMNVEV (reference sequence). The CDR3 loop spans 20 amino acids. The junction had 16 bases not matched to a gene; V was cut back by 5 bases and J by 0 bases. Some clones are missing from TCRdb's copy, which holds only in-frame ones; the method was immunoSEQ multiplex PCR. This table has millions of clones, approximately 95% appearing once. The sample taken for sequencing was naive CD4+ T cells from PBMCs. The subset: CD45RA+ positively selected. The chain combines TRBV27 with TRBJ2-6, with 7 bases identical to TRBD1. The TCR was taken from a man in his late teens or twenties in good health. Some clones in this sample may be carry-over from other donors' samples. The chain's CDR3 is CASSARPPGQRFSGANVLTF. As DNA, the CDR3 is TGTGCCAGCAGTGCGCGACCCCCGGGACAGCGTTTCTCTGGGGCCAACGTCCTGACTTTC.